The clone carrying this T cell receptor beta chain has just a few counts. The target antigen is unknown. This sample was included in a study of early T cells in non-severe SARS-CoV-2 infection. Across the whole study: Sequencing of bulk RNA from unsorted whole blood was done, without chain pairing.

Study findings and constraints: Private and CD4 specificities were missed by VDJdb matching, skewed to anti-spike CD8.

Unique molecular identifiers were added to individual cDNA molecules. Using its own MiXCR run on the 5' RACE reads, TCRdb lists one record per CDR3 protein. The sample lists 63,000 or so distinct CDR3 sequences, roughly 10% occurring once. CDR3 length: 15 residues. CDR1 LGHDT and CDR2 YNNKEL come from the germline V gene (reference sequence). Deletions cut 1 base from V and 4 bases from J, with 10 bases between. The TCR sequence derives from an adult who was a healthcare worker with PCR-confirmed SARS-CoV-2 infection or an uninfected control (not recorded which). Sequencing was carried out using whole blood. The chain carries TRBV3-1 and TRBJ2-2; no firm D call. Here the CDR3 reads CASSQGVALTGELFF. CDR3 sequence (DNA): TGTGCCAGCAGCCAAGGGGTCGCGCTCACCGGGGAGCTGTTTTTT.